The clone carrying this T cell receptor beta chain was recorded at least ten times. Its target is not known. TCRdb re-derived calls from the 5' RACE reads in MiXCR, one entry per CDR3 protein. The sample lists a few hundred thousand distinct CDR3 sequences; 8.5% to 9% were seen once. This specimen belongs to a study of T cells after yellow fever vaccination. Regarding the study as a whole: Most clones from primary vaccination resurfaced after the booster (approximately 95% CD4, 88% CD8). Contaminating bulk clonotypes could be abundant in FACS-sorted repertoires.

This CDR3 is 14 amino acids long. Trimming stripped 4 bases from V and 6 bases from J, with 15 bases between. Sequencing was performed on PBMCs, taken on the day of the first yellow fever vaccination. V gene TRBV12-3 or TRBV12-4 combines with J gene TRBJ1-2; D is unclear. This TCR was sampled from a man aged 18 to 30 who received the YFV17D yellow fever vaccine. CDR3 amino acids: CASSWSPRPDGYTF. The CDR3 nucleotides read TGTGCCAGCAGTTGGTCCCCTCGGCCTGATGGCTACACCTTC.